A single sample gave rise to the 15 T cell receptor beta chains below, sequenced in a study of early T cells in non-severe SARS-CoV-2 infection listed by TCRdb under 2021. Library creation used 5' RACE. For sequencing, a NextSeq 500 was employed. TCRdb applied fastp at Q25 and MiXCR to the public reads, then kept only in-frame beta chains. One record per CDR3 amino acid sequence lists the most common genes and DNA. This sample gives some 30,000 distinct CDR3 sequences in total; over 5% of them show up just once. The biggest ten clones account for over 2.5% of the sample. Sequenced sample: whole blood. The receptors were gathered from an adult who was a healthcare worker with PCR-confirmed SARS-CoV-2 infection or an uninfected control (not recorded which).

This clonotype was counted ten times or more. V and J are TRBV6-1 and TRBJ2-1; 11 bases agree with TRBD2. CDR1 and CDR2 from the germline V gene are MNHNS and SASEGT. V trimming: 7 bases; J trimming: 9 bases; junction bases outside the gene matches: 11. The CDR3 runs to 15 residues. CDR3 loop: CASIRLAGLIGEQFF. The CDR3 DNA reads as TGTGCCAGCATCCGACTAGCGGGACTCATAGGTGAGCAGTTCTTC.

In this sample, this clonotype turned up many times. The chain couples TRBV11-3 to TRBJ2-1; 10 bases match TRBD2. Germline values: CDR1 SGHNT, CDR2 YENEEA. The CDR3 runs to 15 residues. V was clipped by 5 bases and J by 7 bases; unmatched bases: 8. The CDR3: CASSRGTSEGNEQFF. The CDR3 DNA is TGTGCCAGCAGCCGTGGGACTAGCGAGGGGAATGAGCAGTTCTTC.

This clonotype was seen at least ten times. CDR3 nucleotides: TGCGCCAGCAGCCGGGACAGGGCCTTCGAGCAGTACTTC. This sequence encodes CASSRDRAFEQYF. The rearrangement joins TRBV5-1 to TRBJ2-7; 9 bases line up with TRBD1. This CDR3 region has 13 residues. The V and J ends lost 4 bases and 6 bases, in that order; junction bases with no gene match: 5. CDR1 SGHRS and CDR2 YFSETQ come from the germline V gene. Complete variable domain (other parts from reference TRBV5-1 and TRBJ2-7): KAGVTQTPRYLIKTRGQQVTLSCSPISGHRSVSWYQQTPGQGLQFLFEYFSETQRNKGNFPGRFSGRQFSNSRSEMNVSTLELGDSALYLCASSRDRAFEQYFGPGTRLTVT.

V and J are TRBV11-2 and TRBJ2-1; D not resolved. Trimming cost V 4 bases and J 0 bases, with 10 bases left between them. Germline-derived CDR1 and CDR2 are SGHAT and FQNNGV. The CDR3 runs 15 residues. The DNA for the CDR3 is TGTGCCAGCAGCTATGGGTCTAGCTCCTACAATGAGCAGTTCTTC. It is translated as CASSYGSSSYNEQFF.

This clonotype came up a few times. This chain links TRBV20-1 with TRBJ1-2; the match to TRBD1 covers 7 bases. Germline-derived CDR1 and CDR2 are DFQATT and SNEGSKA (reference sequence). V lost 3 bases to trimming and J lost 2 bases; unmatched junction nucleotides: 9. The CDR3 is 15 amino acids. The CDR3 reads CSASLTLQGNYGYTF. The CDR3 nucleotides read TGCAGTGCTAGCCTTACGTTACAGGGGAACTATGGCTACACCTTC.

This clonotype was picked up a small number of times. The rearrangement joins TRBV27 to TRBJ2-7, with 7 bases fitting TRBD1. The CDR3 runs to 14 residues. Germline values: CDR1 MNHEY, CDR2 SMNVEV (reference sequence). The V gene end was trimmed by 3 bases and the J gene end by 7 bases; junction bases not matched to a gene: 9. The CDR3 spells CASSFTGARIEQYF. The CDR3 region has the DNA TGTGCCAGCAGTTTTACAGGGGCGCGAATAGAGCAGTACTTC.

The chain employs TRBV12-2 and TRBJ2-7. TRBV12-2 is given as a pseudogene. CDR3 size: 16 residues. CDR3 sequence (DNA): TGTGCAAGTCGCTTAGCGGAAGCTCGTAGCTCCTACGAGCAGTACTTC. The encoded protein is CASRLAEARSSYEQYF.

This clonotype was seen only a few times. The chain links TRBV19 to TRBJ2-7, with TRBD1 matching 7 bases. CDR1 LNHDA and CDR2 SQIVND come from the germline V gene (reference sequence). The ends lost 0 bases at V and 4 bases at J; junction bases unmatched: 0. The CDR3 is 13 residues long. The CDR3 is CASSIDRGYEQYF. The CDR3 DNA reads as TGTGCCAGTAGTATAGACAGGGGGTACGAGCAGTACTTC.

There are many counts of this clonotype. The rearrangement uses TRBV28 and TRBJ1-1; D call uncertain. This CDR3 comprises 12 residues. V lost 4 bases, J lost 7 bases, and 10 bases lay in between. The germline CDR1 and CDR2 sequences are MDHEN and SYDVKM. This chain's CDR3 is CASSSNSLEAFF. The CDR3 nucleotides are TGTGCCAGCAGTTCAAACAGCCTTGAAGCTTTCTTT. The whole variable domain, remainder taken from reference TRBV28 and TRBJ1-1, is DVKVTQSSRYLVKRTGEKVFLECVQDMDHENMFWYRQDPGLGLRLIYFSYDVKMKEKGDIPEGYSVSREKKERFSLILESASTNQTSMYLCASSSNSLEAFFGQGTRLTVV.

Judged by abundance, this clonotype is medium-sized. The chain recombines TRBV6-5 with TRBJ1-1; tentatively, D is TRBD1 (6 bases). Germline V CDR1 and CDR2: MNHEY, SVGAGI. The ends were cut back, 5 bases at V and 1 base at J, with 14 bases in the middle. CDR3 length: 15 residues. CDR3 sequence (DNA): TGTGCCAGCAGTCGGCACAGGGTCGGGAACACTGAAGCTTTCTTT. Protein sequence: CASSRHRVGNTEAFF.

This clonotype was observed at least ten times. The chain combines TRBV7-9 with TRBJ2-5, with D perhaps matching TRBD1 or TRBD2 (5 bases each). Trimming pared 3 bases from V and 4 bases from J, leaving 12 bases between. The CDR3 spans 14 residues. Germline V lookup: CDR1 SEHNR, CDR2 FQNEAQ (reference sequence). The CDR3 spells CASSFAWGRETQYF. CDR3 DNA: TGTGCCAGCAGCTTTGCTTGGGGGAGAGAGACCCAGTACTTC.

The gene calls are TRBV7-9 and TRBJ1-1; D is ambiguous. Germline loops: CDR1 SEHNR, CDR2 FQNEAQ (reference sequence). The CDR3 contains 14 residues. V lost 2 bases, J lost 0 bases, and 7 bases lay in between. CDR3 residues: CASSLSSMNTEAFF. The CDR3, as DNA: TGTGCCAGCAGCTTATCCAGCATGAACACTGAAGCTTTCTTT.

This clonotype has ten or more counts. The chain links TRBV7-2 to TRBJ1-1; TRBD1 is a possible D gene (5 bases). Between the trimmed V and J ends, which lost 2 bases and 0 bases, there was a span of 16 bases. From germline, CDR1 is SGHTA and CDR2 FQGNSA. The CDR3 has 17 amino acids. CDR3 residues: CASSLSGARSLNTEAFF. CDR3 in DNA: TGTGCCAGCAGCTTATCCGGGGCTCGCTCATTGAACACTGAAGCTTTCTTT.

The J gene is TRBJ2-7, the V gene TRBV20-1; possibly TRBD1 for D (6 bases). Germline loops: CDR1 DFQATT, CDR2 SNEGSKA (reference sequence). The CDR3 contains 12 residues. The CDR3 DNA sequence: TGCACCGCTAGTGGGGACACCTACGAGCAGTACTTC. Translated: CTASGDTYEQYF.

This clonotype was seen at least ten times. This chain uses TRBV5-1 with TRBJ1-1; the D is unclear. Germline V CDR1 and CDR2: SGHRS, YFSETQ. This CDR3 is 15 amino acids long. Trimming cost V 0 bases and J 2 bases, with 11 bases left between them. CDR3 in DNA: TGCGCCAGCAGCTTGGTGGGCAGCTTTAACACTGAAGCTTTCTTT. It specifies CASSLVGSFNTEAFF.